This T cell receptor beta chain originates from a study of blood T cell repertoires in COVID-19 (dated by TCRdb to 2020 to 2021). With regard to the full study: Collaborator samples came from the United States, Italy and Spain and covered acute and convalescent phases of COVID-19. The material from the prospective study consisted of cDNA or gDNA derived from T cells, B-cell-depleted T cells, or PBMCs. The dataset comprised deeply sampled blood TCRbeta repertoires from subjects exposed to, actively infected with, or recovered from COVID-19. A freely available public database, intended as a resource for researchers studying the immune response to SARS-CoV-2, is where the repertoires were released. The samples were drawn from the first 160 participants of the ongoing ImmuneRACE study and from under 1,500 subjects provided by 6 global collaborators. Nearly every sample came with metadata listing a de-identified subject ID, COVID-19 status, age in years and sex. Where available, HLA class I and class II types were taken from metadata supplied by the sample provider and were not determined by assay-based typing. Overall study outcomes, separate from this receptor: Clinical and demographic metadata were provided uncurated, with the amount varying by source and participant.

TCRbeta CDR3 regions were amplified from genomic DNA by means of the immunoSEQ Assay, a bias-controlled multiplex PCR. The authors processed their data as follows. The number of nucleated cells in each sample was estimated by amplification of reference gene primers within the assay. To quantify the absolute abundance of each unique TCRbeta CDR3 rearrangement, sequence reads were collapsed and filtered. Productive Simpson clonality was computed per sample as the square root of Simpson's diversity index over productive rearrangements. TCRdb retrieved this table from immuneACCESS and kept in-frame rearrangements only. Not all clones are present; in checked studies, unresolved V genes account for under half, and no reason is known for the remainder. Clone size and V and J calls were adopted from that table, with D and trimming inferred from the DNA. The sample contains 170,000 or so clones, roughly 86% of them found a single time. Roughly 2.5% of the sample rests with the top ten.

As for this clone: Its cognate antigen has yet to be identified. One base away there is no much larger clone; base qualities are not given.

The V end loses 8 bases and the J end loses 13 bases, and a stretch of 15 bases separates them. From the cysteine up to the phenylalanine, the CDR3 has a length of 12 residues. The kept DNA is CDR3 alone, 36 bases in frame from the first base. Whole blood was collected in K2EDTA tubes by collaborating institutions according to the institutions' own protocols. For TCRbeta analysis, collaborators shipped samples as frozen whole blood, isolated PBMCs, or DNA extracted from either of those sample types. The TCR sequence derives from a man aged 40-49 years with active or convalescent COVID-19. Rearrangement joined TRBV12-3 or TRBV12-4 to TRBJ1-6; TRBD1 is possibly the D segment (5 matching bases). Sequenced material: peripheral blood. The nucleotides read TGTGCCAGCTTCGGGGGATTCGGGCCCCTCCACTTT. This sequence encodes CASFGGFGPLHF.